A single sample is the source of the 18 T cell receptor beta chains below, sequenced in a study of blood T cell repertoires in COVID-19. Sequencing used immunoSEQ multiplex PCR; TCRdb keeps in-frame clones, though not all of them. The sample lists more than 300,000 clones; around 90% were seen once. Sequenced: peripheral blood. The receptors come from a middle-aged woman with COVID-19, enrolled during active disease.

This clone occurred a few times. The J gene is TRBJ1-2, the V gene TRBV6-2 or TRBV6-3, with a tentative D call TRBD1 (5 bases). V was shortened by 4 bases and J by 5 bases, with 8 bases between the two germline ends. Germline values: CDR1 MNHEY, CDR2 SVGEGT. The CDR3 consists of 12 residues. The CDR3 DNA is TGTGCCAGCAGTTTAAGGGGATATGGCTACACCTTC. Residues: CASSLRGYGYTF.

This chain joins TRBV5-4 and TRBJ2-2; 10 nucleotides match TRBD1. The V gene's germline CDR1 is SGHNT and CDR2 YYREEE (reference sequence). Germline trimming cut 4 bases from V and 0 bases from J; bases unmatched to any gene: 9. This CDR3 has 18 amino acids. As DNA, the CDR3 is TGTGCCAGCAGCCCCAGACAGGGGGCCTTTGCGAACACCGGGGAGCTGTTTTTT. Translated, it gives CASSPRQGAFANTGELFF.

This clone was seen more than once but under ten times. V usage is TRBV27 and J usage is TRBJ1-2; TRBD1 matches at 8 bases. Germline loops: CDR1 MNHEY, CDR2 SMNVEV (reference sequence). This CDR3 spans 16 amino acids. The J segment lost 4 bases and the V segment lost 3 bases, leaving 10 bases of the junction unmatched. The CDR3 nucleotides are TGTGCCAGCAGTTTGTCCGGGACAGGATACATCTATGGCTACACCTTC. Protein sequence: CASSLSGTGYIYGYTF.

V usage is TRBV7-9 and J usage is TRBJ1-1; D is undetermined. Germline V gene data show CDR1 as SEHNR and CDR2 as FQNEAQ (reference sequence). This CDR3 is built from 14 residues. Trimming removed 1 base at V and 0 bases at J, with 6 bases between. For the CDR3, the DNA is TGTGCCAGCAGCTTAGGACATATGAACACTGAAGCTTTCTTT. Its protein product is CASSLGHMNTEAFF.

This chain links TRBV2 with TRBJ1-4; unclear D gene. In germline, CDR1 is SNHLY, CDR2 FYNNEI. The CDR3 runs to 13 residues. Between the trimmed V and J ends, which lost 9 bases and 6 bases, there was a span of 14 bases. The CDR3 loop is CARNSPGYEKLFF. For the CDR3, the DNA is TGTGCCAGAAACAGCCCTGGGTATGAAAAACTGTTTTTT.

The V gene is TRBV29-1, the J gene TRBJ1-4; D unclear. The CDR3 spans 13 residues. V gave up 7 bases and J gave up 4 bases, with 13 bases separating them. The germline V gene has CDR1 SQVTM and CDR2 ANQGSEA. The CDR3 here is CSARDSFNEKLFF. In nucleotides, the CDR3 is TGCAGCGCCAGAGACTCTTTTAATGAAAAACTGTTTTTT.

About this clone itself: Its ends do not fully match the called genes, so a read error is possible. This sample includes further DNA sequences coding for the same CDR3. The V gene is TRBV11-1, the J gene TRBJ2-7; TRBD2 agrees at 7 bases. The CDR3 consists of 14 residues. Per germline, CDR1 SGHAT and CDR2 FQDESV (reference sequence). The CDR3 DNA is TGTGCCAGTAGCTTAGCGGGCAACTCCTACGAGCAGTACTTC. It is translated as CASSLAGNSYEQYF.

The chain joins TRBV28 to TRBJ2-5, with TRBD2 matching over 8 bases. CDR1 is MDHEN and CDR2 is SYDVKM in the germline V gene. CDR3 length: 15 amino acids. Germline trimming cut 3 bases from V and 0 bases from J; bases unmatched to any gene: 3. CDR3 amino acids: CASSLAGGYQETQYF. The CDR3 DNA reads TGTGCCAGCAGTTTGGCGGGGGGTTACCAAGAGACCCAGTACTTC.

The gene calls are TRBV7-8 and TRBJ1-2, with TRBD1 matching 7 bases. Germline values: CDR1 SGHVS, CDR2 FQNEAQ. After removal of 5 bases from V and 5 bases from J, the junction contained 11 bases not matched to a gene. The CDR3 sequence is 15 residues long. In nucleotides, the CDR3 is TGTGCCAGCAGCCGAGGGGGGACAGAAGTATATGGCTACACCTTC. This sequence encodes CASSRGGTEVYGYTF.

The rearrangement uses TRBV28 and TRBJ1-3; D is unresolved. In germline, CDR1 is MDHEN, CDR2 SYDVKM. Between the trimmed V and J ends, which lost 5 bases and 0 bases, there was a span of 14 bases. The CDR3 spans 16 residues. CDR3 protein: CASSGEGFFSGNTIYF. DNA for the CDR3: TGTGCCAGCAGTGGGGAGGGCTTTTTCTCTGGAAACACCATATATTTT.

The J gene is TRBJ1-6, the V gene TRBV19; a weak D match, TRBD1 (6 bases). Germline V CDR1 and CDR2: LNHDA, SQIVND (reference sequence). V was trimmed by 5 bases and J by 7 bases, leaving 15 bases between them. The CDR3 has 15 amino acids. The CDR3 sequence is CASSGGAAGNSPLHF. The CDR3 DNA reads TGTGCCAGTAGTGGGGGGGCCGCCGGGAATTCACCCCTCCACTTT.

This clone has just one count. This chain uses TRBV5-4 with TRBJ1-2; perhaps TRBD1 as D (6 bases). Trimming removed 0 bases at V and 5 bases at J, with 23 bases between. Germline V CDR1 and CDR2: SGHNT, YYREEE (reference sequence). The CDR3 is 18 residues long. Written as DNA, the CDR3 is TGTGCCAGCAGCTTGGGCTCAGACAGGCGGGGGAGTCTGTATGGCTACACCTTC. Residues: CASSLGSDRRGSLYGYTF.

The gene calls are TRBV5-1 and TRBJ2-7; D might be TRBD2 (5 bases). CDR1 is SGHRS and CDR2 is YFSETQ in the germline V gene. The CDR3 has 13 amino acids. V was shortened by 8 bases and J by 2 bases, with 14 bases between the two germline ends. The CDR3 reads CASYDSVPYEQYF. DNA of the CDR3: TGCGCCAGTTACGATAGCGTCCCCTACGAGCAGTACTTC.

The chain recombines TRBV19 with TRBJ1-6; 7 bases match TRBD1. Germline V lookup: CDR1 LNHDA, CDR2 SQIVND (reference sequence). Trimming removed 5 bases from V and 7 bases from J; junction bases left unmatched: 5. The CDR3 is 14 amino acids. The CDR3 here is CASSGTVKNSPLHF. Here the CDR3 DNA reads TGTGCCAGTAGTGGGACAGTTAAAAATTCACCCCTCCACTTT.

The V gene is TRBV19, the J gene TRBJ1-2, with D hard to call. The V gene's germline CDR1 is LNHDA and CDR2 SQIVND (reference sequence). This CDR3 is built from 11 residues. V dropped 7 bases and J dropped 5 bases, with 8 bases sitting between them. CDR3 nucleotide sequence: TGTGCCAGTAATTGGCGGTATGGCTACACCTTC. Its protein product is CASNWRYGYTF.

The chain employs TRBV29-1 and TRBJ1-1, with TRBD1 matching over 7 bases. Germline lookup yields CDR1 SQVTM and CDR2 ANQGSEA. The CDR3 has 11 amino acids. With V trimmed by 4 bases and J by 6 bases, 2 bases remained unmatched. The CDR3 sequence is CSVAGTAEAFF. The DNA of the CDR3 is TGCAGCGTTGCGGGGACAGCTGAAGCTTTCTTT.

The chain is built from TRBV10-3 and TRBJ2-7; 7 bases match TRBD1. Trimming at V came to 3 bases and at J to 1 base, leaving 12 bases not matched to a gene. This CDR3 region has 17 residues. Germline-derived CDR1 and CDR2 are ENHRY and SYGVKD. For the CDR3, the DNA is TGTGCCATCAGTGACCAAACGAGGACAGGAACGTCCTACGAGCAGTACTTC. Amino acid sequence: CAISDQTRTGTSYEQYF.

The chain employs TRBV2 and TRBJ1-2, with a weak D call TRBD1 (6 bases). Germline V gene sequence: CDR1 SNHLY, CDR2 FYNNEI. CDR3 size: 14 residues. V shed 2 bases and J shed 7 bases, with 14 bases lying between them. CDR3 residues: CASSERRPTGGYTF. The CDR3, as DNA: TGTGCCAGCAGTGAAAGGCGCCCGACAGGTGGCTACACCTTC.